This T cell receptor beta chain was identified during a study of blood T cell repertoires in COVID-19. The overall study: Samples came from the United States, Italy and Spain, spanning acute and convalescent COVID-19. Sources were T cells, B-cell-depleted T cells, or PBMCs; the material itself was cDNA or gDNA.

How the authors handled the data: By means of reference gene primer amplification, nucleated cell counts were estimated. This table comes from immunoSEQ multiplex PCR, and its TCRdb copy is limited to in-frame clones, with some not included. V and J calls and clone size come straight from that table; D and trimming were deduced from the DNA. The sample includes roughly 260,000 clones, around 93% seen only once; the top ten take 1.2%. Assignments of participants to cohorts depended upon their own reported clinical history. The sequencing input was PBMCs or T cells enriched from blood (not recorded which). This clonotype was obtained from a human donor in a cohort exposed to, infected with or recovered from COVID-19 (not recorded which). The donor label of this sample is uncertain.

Here the CDR3 DNA reads TGCGCCAGCAGCCCCATCCCCCTAGCAGATACGCAGTATTTT. It is translated as CASSPIPLADTQYF. The chain employs TRBV4-1 and TRBJ2-3; D not certain. The germline CDR1 and CDR2 sequences are MGHRA and YSYEKL. Trimming removed 4 bases at V and 4 bases at J, with 12 bases between. CDR3 length: 14 amino acids.